The 8 T cell receptor beta chains below come from one sample, sequenced in a study of blood T cell repertoires in COVID-19. Data came from immunoSEQ multiplex PCR; TCRdb stores just in-frame clones and leaves some out. This table has 300,000 to 450,000 clones, roughly 86% appearing once. The sample consisted of PBMCs or T cells enriched from blood (not recorded which). The receptors come from a young man who had recovered from COVID-19.

Notes on this clone: This specimen includes other DNA sequences encoding the same CDR3. The chain recombines TRBV29-1 with TRBJ1-3, with 7 bases aligning to TRBD1. With V trimmed by 6 bases and J by 3 bases, 2 bases remained unmatched. Germline V gene data show CDR1 as SQVTM and CDR2 as ANQGSEA. The CDR3 consists of 12 residues. CDR3 DNA: TGCAGCGTCCCAGGGGGTGGAAACACCATATATTTT. Translation gives CSVPGGGNTIYF.

This CDR3 is CAISAGTGRYEQYF. Written as DNA, the CDR3 is TGTGCCATCAGTGCTGGGACAGGGAGGTACGAGCAGTACTTC. The J gene is TRBJ2-7, the V gene TRBV10-3; 9 nucleotides align to TRBD1. Germline V gene lookup returns CDR1 ENHRY and CDR2 SYGVKD. With V trimmed by 4 bases and J by 4 bases, 5 bases remained unmatched. The CDR3 length is 14 residues.

The V gene is TRBV11-2, the J gene TRBJ1-5; D perhaps matches TRBD1 (5 bases). The V end was cut by 0 bases, the J end by 10 bases, with 16 bases between. The germline gives CDR1 SGHAT, CDR2 FQNNGV. This CDR3 is 15 amino acids long. The chain's CDR3 is CASSLDPGVGEPQHF. In nucleotides, the CDR3 is TGTGCCAGCAGCTTAGACCCGGGGGTGGGGGAACCCCAGCATTTT. The full variable domain, rest sourced from reference TRBV11-2 and TRBJ1-5, is EAGVAQSPRYKIIEKRQSVAFWCNPISGHATLYWYQQILGQGPKLLIQFQNNGVVDDSQLPKDRFSAERLKGVDSTLKIQPAKLEDSAVYLCASSLDPGVGEPQHFGDGTRLSIL.

The gene calls are TRBV27 and TRBJ1-6, with D tentatively TRBD1 (6 bases). CDR1 is MNHEY and CDR2 is SMNVEV in the germline V gene (reference sequence). The CDR3 sequence is 15 residues long. V was trimmed by 6 bases and J by 2 bases, leaving 11 bases between them. The CDR3 DNA reads TGTGCCAGCAGCACCACAGGGACCTATAATTCACCCCTCCACTTT. Translated: CASSTTGTYNSPLHF.

This clone appeared once. This chain's CDR3 is CASSQDPQAYNSPLHF. In DNA, the CDR3 is TGTGCCAGCAGCCAAGATCCGCAGGCGTATAATTCACCCCTCCACTTT. The rearrangement joins TRBV4-2 to TRBJ1-6; D not certain. V lost 0 bases and J 4 bases, leaving 10 bases between the germline ends. The germline CDR1 and CDR2 sequences are LGHNA and YNFKEQ. This CDR3 region has 16 residues.

The gene calls are TRBV27 and TRBJ2-7, with TRBD1 matching 7 bases. Losses at the gene ends were 4 bases for V and 2 bases for J; bases not matched to a gene: 11. In germline, CDR1 is MNHEY, CDR2 SMNVEV (reference sequence). The CDR3 extends over 16 amino acids. CDR3 sequence (DNA): TGTGCCAGCAGTTCATACCCCTCGGGACAGCCCTACGAGCAGTACTTC. Protein product: CASSSYPSGQPYEQYF.

In its sample, this clone was seen a few times. V usage is TRBV18 and J usage is TRBJ1-4, with 8 positions matching TRBD1. The V and J ends lost 5 bases and 8 bases, in that order; junction bases with no gene match: 10. Looked up from germline, CDR1 is KGHSH and CDR2 is LQKENI. The CDR3 is 15 residues long. CDR3 in amino acids: CASSSGQGGGEKLFF. In DNA form, the CDR3 reads TGTGCCAGCTCATCCGGACAGGGAGGAGGGGAAAAACTGTTTTTT.

The CDR3 nucleotides are TGCGCCAGCAGCTCCTCAGGGGATCCCTATGGCTACACCTTC. It is translated as CASSSSGDPYGYTF. The V gene is TRBV5-1, the J gene TRBJ1-2; maybe TRBD1 (6 bases). The CDR3 runs 14 residues. CDR1 and CDR2 from the germline V gene are SGHRS and YFSETQ. V was pared by 3 bases and J by 4 bases, with 13 bases between.